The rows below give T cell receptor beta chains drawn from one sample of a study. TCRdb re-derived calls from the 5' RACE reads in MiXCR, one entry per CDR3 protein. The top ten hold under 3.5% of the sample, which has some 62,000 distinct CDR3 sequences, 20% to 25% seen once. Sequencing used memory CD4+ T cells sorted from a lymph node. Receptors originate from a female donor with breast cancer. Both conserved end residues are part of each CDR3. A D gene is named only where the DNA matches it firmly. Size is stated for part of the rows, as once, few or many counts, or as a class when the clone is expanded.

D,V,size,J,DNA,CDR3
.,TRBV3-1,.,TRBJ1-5,TGTGCCAGCAGTCTTCAGGATAATCAGCCCCAGCATTTT,CASSLQDNQPQHF
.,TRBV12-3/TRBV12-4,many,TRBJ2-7,TGTGCCAGCAGTTATCAGGGTGAGAGTTACGAGCAGTACTTC,CASSYQGESYEQYF
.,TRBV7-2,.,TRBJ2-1,TGTGCCAGCAGCCCCGGAGAGTGGACGTTCACTGTCGGTGAGCAGTTCTTC,CASSPGEWTFTVGEQFF
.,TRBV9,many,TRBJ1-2,TGTGCCAGCAGCCTGGACACGCTCTATGGCTACACCTTC,CASSLDTLYGYTF
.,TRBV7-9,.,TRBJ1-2,TGTGCCAGCAGCTTAAACAATGTAGGCGCCTCCGGGGCCCCCTGGAACACCTTC,CASSLNNVGASGAPWNTF
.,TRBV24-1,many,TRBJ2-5,TGTGCCACCAGTGATAATCGCATGACACAAGAGACCCAGTACTTC,CATSDNRMTQETQYF
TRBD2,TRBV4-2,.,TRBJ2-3,TGTGCCAGCAGCCAAGAATACAGCTCTAGCGGGAGGGATGCGCAGTATTTT,CASSQEYSSSGRDAQYF
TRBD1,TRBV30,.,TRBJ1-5,TGTGCCTGGAGTGTACGTGGGACAGGGGGCAATCAGCCCCAGCATTTT,CAWSVRGTGGNQPQHF
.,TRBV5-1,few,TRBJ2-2,TGCGCCAGCAGCCGCGAGGGGGGCGTCACCGGGGAGCTGTTTTTT,CASSREGGVTGELFF
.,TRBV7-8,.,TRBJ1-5,TGTGCCAGCAGCTTAGGTACGGACAGCCAGAATCAGCCCCAGCATTTT,CASSLGTDSQNQPQHF
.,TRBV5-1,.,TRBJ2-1,TGCGCCAGCAGCCCAGACCTTCCAATTGAGCAGTTCTTC,CASSPDLPIEQFF
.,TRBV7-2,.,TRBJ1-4,TGTGCCAGCAGCCCCAGGACGGATCTAATGGGACTGTTTTTT,CASSPRTDLMGLFF
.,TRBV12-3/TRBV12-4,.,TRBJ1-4,TGTGCCAGCAGTTTGCGCCCAGAAAAACTGTTTTTT,CASSLRPEKLFF
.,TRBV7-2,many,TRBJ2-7,TGTGCCAGCAGCTTTTACCGGGACAACGAGCAGTACTTC,CASSFYRDNEQYF
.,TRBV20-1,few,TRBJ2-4,TGCAGTGCTCCCCTGTTAGGGCCCAAAAACATTCAGTACTTC,CSAPLLGPKNIQYF
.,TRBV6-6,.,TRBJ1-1,TGTGCCAGCAGTGATTACCAGGGGACTGAAGCTTTCTTT,CASSDYQGTEAFF
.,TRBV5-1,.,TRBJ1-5,TGCGCCAGCAGCGTCCTGGGGGATCAGCCCCAGCATTTT,CASSVLGDQPQHF
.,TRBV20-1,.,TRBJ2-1,TGCAGTGCGACCGAGAAGGCGGCCTACAATGAGCAGTTCTTC,CSATEKAAYNEQFF
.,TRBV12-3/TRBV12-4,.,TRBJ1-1,TGTGCCAGCAGTTTATACAGTAACACTGAAGCTTGCTTT,CASSLYSNTEACF
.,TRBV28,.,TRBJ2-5,TGTGCCAGCAGCCAATCCGGGGCCCAAGGGGCCCAGTACTTC,CASSQSGAQGAQYF
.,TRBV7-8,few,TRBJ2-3,TGTGCCAGCAGCTTAGACAATGGGTTAGATACGCAGTATTTT,CASSLDNGLDTQYF
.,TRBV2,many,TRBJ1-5,TGTGCCAGCAGTGACACCGGCAATCAGCCCCAGCATTTT,CASSDTGNQPQHF
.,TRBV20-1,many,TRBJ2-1,TGCAGTGCTATCGGGAGATACAATGAGCAGTTCTTC,CSAIGRYNEQFF
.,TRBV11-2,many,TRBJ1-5,TGTGCCAGCAGCCGGCCGGCGCGGGGGATGAGCAATCAGCCCCAGCATTTT,CASSRPARGMSNQPQHF
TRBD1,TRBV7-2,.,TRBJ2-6,TGTGCCAGCAGCTCGACAGGGCCCCCCGCTGGGGCCAACGTCCTGACTTTC,CASSSTGPPAGANVLTF
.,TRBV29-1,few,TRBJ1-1,TGCAGCGCTGAGACAGGAGCGAACACTGAAGCTTTCTTT,CSAETGANTEAFF
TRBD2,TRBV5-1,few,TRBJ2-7,TGCGCCAGCAGCTCACTAGCGGGAGAACCCTACGAGCAGTACTTC,CASSSLAGEPYEQYF
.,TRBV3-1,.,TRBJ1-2,TGTGCCAGCAGCCAAGGGCCCGGCCCCTTCGCTTATGGCTACACCTTC,CASSQGPGPFAYGYTF
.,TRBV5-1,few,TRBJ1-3,TGCGCCAGCAGCTTGGACAGACTACCCTCTGGAAACACCATATATTTT,CASSLDRLPSGNTIYF